This TCR beta chain is from a study of cytomegalovirus exposure and HLA in healthy donors. Germline-derived CDR1 and CDR2 are LNHDA and SQIVND (reference sequence). V was pared by 5 bases and J by 3 bases, with 10 bases between. The CDR3 contains 13 residues. Points on this clone: Its target is not known.

13 Jbeta primers and 60 Vbeta primers were used for the PCR. Sequencing was performed with immunoSEQ multiplex PCR; in TCRdb, only in-frame clones are kept and a portion is missing. The sample includes about 150,000 clones, under 85% seen only once; the top ten take under 5%. Points from the study as a whole: Among TCR beta chains, those listed as cytomegalovirus-associated numbered roughly 150. Researchers reportedly found TCR beta sequences accurately predicted most subjects' HLA-A and HLA-B alleles. The authors later linked a missense DCLRE1C variant to TCR beta V- and J-gene trimming. Rates of TCR association differed by HLA locus in a later analysis, with DRB1 highest and HLA-C lowest.

The V call is TRBV19, the J call TRBJ1-1; D uncertain. The sequence was collected from a man aged 18 to 29 in good health and CMV-seronegative. The sample taken for sequencing was PBMCs. CDR3 residues: CASSPSLYTEAFF. As DNA, the CDR3 is TGTGCCAGTAGTCCTAGCCTGTACACTGAAGCTTTCTTT. The entire variable domain, with the rest obtained from reference TRBV19 and TRBJ1-1, is as follows: DGGITQSPKYLFRKEGQNVTLSCEQNLNHDAMYWYRQDPGQGLRLIYYSQIVNDFQKGDIAEGYSVSREKKESFPLTVTSAQKNPTAFYLCASSPSLYTEAFFGQGTRLTVV.